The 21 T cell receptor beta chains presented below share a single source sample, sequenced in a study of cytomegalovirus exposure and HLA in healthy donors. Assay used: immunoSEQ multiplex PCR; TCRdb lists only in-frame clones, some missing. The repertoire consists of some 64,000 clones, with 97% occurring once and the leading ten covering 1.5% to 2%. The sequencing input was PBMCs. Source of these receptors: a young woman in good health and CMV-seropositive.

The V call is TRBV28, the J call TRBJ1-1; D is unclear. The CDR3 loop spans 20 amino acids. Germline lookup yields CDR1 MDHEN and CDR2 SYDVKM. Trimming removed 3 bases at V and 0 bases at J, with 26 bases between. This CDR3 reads CASSFGREGFLEFMNTEAFF. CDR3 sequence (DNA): TGTGCCAGCAGTTTCGGGAGGGAGGGCTTCCTAGAATTTATGAACACTGAAGCTTTCTTT.

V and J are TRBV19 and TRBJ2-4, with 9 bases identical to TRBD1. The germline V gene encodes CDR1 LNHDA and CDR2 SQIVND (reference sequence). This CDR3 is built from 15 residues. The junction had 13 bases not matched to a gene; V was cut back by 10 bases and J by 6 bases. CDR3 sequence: CATRLSGQGGNIQYF. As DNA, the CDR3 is TGTGCCACCCGACTCTCGGGACAGGGTGGAAACATTCAGTACTTC. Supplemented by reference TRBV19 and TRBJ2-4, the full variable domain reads DGGITQSPKYLFRKEGQNVTLSCEQNLNHDAMYWYRQDPGQGLRLIYYSQIVNDFQKGDIAEGYSVSREKKESFPLTVTSAQKNPTAFYLCATRLSGQGGNIQYFGAGTRLSVL.

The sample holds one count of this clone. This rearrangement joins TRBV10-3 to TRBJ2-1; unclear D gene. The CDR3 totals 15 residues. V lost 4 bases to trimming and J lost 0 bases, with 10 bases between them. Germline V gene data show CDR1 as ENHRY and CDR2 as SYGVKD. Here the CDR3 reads CAISGPSNSYNEQFF. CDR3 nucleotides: TGTGCCATCAGTGGTCCGTCTAACTCCTACAATGAGCAGTTCTTC.

The CDR3, as DNA: TGTGCCAGCAGCCCGACAGGGGCTGGGAACACTGAAGCTTTCTTT. Translation: CASSPTGAGNTEAFF. The rearrangement joins TRBV14 to TRBJ1-1; 8 bases line up with TRBD1. Germline CDR1 is SGHDN and CDR2 is FVKESK. The V gene end was trimmed by 4 bases and the J gene end by 1 base; junction bases not matched to a gene: 5. CDR3 length equals 15 residues.

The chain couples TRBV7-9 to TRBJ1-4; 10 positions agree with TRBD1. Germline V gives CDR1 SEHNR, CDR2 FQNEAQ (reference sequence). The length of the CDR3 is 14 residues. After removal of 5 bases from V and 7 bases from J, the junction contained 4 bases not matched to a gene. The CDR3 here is CASSARTGGEKLFF. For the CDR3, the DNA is TGTGCCAGCAGCGCACGGACAGGGGGTGAAAAACTGTTTTTT.

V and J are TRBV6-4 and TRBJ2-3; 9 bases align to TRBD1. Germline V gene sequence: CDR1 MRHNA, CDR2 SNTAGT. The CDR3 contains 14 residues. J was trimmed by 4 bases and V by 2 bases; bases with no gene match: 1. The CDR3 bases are TGTGCCAGCAGTGACACAGGGGGCGCAGATACGCAGTATTTT. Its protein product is CASSDTGGADTQYF.

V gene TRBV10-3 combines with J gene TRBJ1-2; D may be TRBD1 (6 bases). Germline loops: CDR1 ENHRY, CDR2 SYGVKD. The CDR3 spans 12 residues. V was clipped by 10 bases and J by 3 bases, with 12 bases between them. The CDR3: CATKPGDYGYTF. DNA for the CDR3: TGTGCCACGAAACCAGGGGACTATGGCTACACCTTC.

The CDR3 reads CASSPGAGAYEQYF. In nucleotides, the CDR3 is TGTGCCAGCAGTCCCGGGGCGGGAGCCTACGAGCAGTACTTC. J is TRBJ2-7 and V is TRBV6-5; 7 bases are shared with TRBD2. The CDR3 is 14 residues long. Per germline, CDR1 MNHEY and CDR2 SVGAGI. The V gene end was trimmed by 5 bases and the J gene end by 2 bases; junction bases not matched to a gene: 6.

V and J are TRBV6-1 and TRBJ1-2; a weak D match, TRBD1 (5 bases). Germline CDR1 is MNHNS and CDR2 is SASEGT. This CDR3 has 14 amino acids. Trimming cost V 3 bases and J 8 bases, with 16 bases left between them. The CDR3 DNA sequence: TGTGCCAGCAGTGATAGGAGGGGTTCATCAGGCTACACCTTC. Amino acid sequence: CASSDRRGSSGYTF.

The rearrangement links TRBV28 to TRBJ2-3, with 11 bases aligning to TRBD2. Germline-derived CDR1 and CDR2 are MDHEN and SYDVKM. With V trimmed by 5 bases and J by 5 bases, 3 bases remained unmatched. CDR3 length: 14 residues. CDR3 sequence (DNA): TGTGCCAGCAGTCCAGGACTAGCGGGAGATACGCAGTATTTT. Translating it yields CASSPGLAGDTQYF.

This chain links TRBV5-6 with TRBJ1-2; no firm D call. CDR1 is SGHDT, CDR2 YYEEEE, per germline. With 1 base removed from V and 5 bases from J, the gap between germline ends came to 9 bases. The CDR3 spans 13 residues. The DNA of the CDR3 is TGTGCCAGCAGCTTGTCCGGAGAGTATGGCTACACCTTC. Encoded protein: CASSLSGEYGYTF.

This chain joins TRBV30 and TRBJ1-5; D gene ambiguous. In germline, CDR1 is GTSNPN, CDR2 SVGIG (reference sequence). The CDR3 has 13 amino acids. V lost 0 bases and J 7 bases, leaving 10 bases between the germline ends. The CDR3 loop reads CAWSVLEGQPQHF. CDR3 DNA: TGTGCCTGGAGTGTACTGGAGGGACAGCCCCAGCATTTT.

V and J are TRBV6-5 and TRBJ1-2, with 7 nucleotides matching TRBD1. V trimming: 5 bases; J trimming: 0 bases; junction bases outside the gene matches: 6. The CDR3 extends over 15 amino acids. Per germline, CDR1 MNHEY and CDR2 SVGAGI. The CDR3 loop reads CASSISGTANYGYTF. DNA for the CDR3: TGTGCCAGCAGTATCTCCGGGACAGCTAACTATGGCTACACCTTC.

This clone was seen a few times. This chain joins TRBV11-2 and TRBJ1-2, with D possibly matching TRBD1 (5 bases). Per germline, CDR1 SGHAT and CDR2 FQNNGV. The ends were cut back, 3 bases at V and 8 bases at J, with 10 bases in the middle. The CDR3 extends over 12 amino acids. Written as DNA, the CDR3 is TGTGCCAGCAGCTTTTCAGGGAACGGCTACACCTTC. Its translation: CASSFSGNGYTF. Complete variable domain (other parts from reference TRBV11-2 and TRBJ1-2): EAGVAQSPRYKIIEKRQSVAFWCNPISGHATLYWYQQILGQGPKLLIQFQNNGVVDDSQLPKDRFSAERLKGVDSTLKIQPAKLEDSAVYLCASSFSGNGYTFGSGTRLTVV.

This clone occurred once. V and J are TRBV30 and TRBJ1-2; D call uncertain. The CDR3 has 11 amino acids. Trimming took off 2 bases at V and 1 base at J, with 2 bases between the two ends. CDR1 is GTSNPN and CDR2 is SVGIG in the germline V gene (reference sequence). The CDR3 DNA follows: TGTGCCTGGAGTCGTAACTATGGCTACACCTTC. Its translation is CAWSRNYGYTF.

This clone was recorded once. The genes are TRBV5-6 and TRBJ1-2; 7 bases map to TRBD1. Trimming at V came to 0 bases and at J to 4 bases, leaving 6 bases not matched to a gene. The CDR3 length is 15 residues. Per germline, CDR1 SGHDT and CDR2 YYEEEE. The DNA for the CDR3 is TGTGCCAGCAGCTTGGGAGATGGGACAGCCTATGGCTACACCTTC. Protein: CASSLGDGTAYGYTF.

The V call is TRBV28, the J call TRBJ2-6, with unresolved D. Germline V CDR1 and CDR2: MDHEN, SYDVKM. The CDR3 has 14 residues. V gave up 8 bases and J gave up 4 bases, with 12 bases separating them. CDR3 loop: CASLLTPGANVLTF. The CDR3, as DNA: TGTGCCAGCCTCCTTACTCCAGGGGCCAACGTCCTGACTTTC.

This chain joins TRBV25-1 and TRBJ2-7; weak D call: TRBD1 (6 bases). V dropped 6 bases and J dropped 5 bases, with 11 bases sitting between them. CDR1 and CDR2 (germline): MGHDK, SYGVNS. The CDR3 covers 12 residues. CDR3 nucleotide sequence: TGTGCCAGCAGAAACAGGGCAAACGAGCAGTACTTC. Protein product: CASRNRANEQYF.

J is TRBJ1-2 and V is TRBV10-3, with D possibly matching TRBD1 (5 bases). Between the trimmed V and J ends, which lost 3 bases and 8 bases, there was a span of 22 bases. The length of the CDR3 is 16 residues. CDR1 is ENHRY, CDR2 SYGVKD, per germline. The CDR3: CAISDSRGGERNGYTF. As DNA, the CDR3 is TGTGCCATCAGTGACTCACGGGGGGGGGAAAGAAACGGCTACACCTTC.

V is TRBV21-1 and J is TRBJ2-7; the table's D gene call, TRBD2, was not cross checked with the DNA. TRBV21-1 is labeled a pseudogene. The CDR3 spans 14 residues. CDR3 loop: CASSIGGRRHEQYF. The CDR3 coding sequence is TGTGCCAGCAGCATCGGGGGGCGCCGACACGAGCAGTACTTC.

For the CDR3, the DNA is TGTGCCAGCAGCGAGTTAATAGGGCAGGGCCCCCACGAGCAGTACTTC. Protein product: CASSELIGQGPHEQYF. V usage is TRBV11-2 and J usage is TRBJ2-7; D may be TRBD1 (5 bases). V was pared by 5 bases and J by 5 bases, with 22 bases between. Germline V gene data show CDR1 as SGHAT and CDR2 as FQNNGV. This CDR3 contains 16 residues.